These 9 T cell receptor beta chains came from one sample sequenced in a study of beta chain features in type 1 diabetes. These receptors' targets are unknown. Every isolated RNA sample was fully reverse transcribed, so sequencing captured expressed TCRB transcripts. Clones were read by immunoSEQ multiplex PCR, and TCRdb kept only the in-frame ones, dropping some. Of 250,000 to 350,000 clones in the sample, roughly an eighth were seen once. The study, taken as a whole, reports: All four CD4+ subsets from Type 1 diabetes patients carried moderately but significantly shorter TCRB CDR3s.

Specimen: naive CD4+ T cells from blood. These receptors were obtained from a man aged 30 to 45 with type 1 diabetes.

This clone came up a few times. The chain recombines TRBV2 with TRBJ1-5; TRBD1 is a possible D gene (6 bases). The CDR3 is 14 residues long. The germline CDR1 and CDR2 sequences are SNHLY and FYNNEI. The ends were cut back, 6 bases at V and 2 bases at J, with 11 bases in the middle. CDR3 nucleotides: TGTGCCAGCAGCCCCGGGACACGCAATCAGCCCCAGCATTTT. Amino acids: CASSPGTRNQPQHF. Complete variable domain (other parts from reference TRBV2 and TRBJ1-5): EPEVTQTPSHQVTQMGQEVILRCVPISNHLYFYWYRQILGQKVEFLVSFYNNEISEKSEIFDDQFSVERPDGSNFTLKIRSTKLEDSAMYFCASSPGTRNQPQHFGDGTRLSIL.

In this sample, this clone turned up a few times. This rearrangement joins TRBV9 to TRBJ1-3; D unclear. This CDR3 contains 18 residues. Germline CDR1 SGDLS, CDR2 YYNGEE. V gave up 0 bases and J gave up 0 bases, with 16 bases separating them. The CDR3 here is CASSVVPGNGYSGNTIYF. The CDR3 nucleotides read TGTGCCAGCAGCGTAGTCCCCGGGAACGGGTACTCTGGAAACACCATATATTTT.

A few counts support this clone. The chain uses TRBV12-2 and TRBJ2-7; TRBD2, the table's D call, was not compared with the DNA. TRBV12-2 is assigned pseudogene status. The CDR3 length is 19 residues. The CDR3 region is CASRTPPLAFAESSYEQYF. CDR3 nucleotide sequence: TGTGCAAGTCGTACCCCCCCCTTAGCTTTTGCGGAAAGCTCCTACGAGCAGTACTTC.

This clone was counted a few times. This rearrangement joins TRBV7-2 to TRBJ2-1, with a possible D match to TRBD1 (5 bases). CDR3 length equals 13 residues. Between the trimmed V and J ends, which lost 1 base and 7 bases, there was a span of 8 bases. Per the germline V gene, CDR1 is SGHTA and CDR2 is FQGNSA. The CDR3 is CASSLGQPNEQFF. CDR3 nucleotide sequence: TGTGCCAGCAGCTTAGGACAGCCAAATGAGCAGTTCTTC.

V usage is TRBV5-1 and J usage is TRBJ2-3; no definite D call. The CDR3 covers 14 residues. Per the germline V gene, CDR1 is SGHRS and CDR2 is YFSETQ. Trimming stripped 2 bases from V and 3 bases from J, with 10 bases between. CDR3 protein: CASSFIGRTDTQYF. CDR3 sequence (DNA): TGCGCCAGCAGCTTTATCGGCAGGACAGATACGCAGTATTTT.

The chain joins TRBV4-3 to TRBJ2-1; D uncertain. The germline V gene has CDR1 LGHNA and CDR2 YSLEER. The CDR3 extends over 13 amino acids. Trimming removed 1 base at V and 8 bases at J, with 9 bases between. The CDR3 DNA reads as TGCGCCAGCAGCCAAGCGGTACAGTATGAGCAGTTCTTC. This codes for CASSQAVQYEQFF.

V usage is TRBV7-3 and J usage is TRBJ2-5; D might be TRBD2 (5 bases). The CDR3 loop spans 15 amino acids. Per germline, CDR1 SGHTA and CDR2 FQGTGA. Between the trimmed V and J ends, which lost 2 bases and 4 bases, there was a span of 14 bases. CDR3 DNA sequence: TGTGCCAGCAGCTTAGGACTTCCCTCGGGAGAGACCCAGTACTTC. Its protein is CASSLGLPSGETQYF.

CDR3 sequence (DNA): TGTGCCAGCTCACCGCGACAGGGGAACACTGAAGCTTTCTTT. It encodes CASSPRQGNTEAFF. This rearrangement joins TRBV18 to TRBJ1-1, with 7 bases matching TRBD1. J lost 1 base, V lost 3 bases, and 2 bases had no gene match. There are 14 residues in the CDR3. Per germline, CDR1 KGHSH and CDR2 LQKENI.

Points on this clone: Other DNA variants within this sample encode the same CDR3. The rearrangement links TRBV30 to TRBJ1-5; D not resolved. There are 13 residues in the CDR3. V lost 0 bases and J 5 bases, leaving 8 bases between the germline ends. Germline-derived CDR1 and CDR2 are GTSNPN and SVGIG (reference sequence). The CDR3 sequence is CAWSVRGDQPQHF. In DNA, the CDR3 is TGTGCCTGGAGTGTCCGAGGAGATCAGCCCCAGCATTTT.